The next 9 T cell receptor beta chains were all read from a single sample in a study of cytomegalovirus exposure and HLA in healthy donors. The protocol was immunoSEQ multiplex PCR, while the TCRdb copy is restricted to in-frame clones and leaves out a portion. The sample has 200,000 to 300,000 clones, 75% to 90% seen once. The sample consisted of PBMCs. These TCRs come from a woman in her twenties or thirties in good health and CMV-seropositive.

The V call is TRBV30, the J call TRBJ2-1; TRBD2 agrees at 11 bases. V lost 8 bases and J lost 7; bases outside the gene matches: 10. CDR1 is GTSNPN and CDR2 is SVGIG in the germline V gene (reference sequence). The CDR3 runs 14 residues. The CDR3 sequence: CALQRTSGFNEQFF. The CDR3 DNA reads TGTGCCCTACAGCGGACTAGCGGGTTTAATGAGCAGTTCTTC.

The DNA for the CDR3 is TGTGCCAGCAGCCAAACCCGGACTAGCGGGAGGGCAGGTGAGCAGTTCTTC. The encoded protein is CASSQTRTSGRAGEQFF. The chain couples TRBV4-2 to TRBJ2-1, with 15 positions matching TRBD2. This CDR3 contains 17 residues. Trimming removed 2 bases from V and 9 bases from J; junction bases left unmatched: 8. CDR1 and CDR2 from the germline V gene are LGHNA and YNFKEQ.

The chain couples TRBV7-7 to TRBJ1-1; a possible D gene is TRBD1 (5 bases). This CDR3 is 18 amino acids long. Germline-derived CDR1 and CDR2 are SSHAT and FNYEAQ (reference sequence). V lost 7 bases and J 0 bases, leaving 24 bases between the germline ends. The CDR3 region has the DNA TGTGCCAGCACCCCACTAAAGATTGGACAAAAAATGAACACTGAAGCTTTCTTT. Amino acid sequence: CASTPLKIGQKMNTEAFF.

The chain links TRBV7-3 to TRBJ2-2, with 10 nucleotides matching TRBD1. After removal of 3 bases from V and 5 bases from J, the junction contained 0 bases not matched to a gene. This CDR3 contains 14 residues. Per the germline V gene, CDR1 is SGHTA and CDR2 is FQGTGA. For the CDR3, the DNA is TGTGCCAGCAGCTTGGACAGGGGGACCGGGGAGCTGTTTTTT. This gives the protein CASSLDRGTGELFF. The full variable domain, its missing parts supplied by reference TRBV7-3 and TRBJ2-2, is GAGVSQTPSNKVTEKGKYVELRCDPISGHTALYWYRQSLGQGPEFLIYFQGTGAADDSGLPNDRFFAVRPEGSVSTLKIQRTERGDSAVYLCASSLDRGTGELFFGEGSRLTVL.

This clone appeared a few times. A read error may account for a junction end that differs from germline. The V and J genes are TRBV14 and TRBJ2-2; the D gene is possibly TRBD1 (5 bases). The germline gives CDR1 SGHDN, CDR2 FVKESK. The CDR3 consists of 13 residues. The CDR3 loop is CASSRQNAGELFF. The DNA of the CDR3 is TGTGCCAGCAGTCGACAGAACGCCGGGGAGCTGTTTTTT.

This clone was seen only once. The rearrangement links TRBV5-6 to TRBJ2-2; weak D call: TRBD1 (6 bases). CDR3 length equals 14 residues. In germline, CDR1 is SGHDT, CDR2 YYEEEE. Trimming left V 4 bases short and J 1 base short, with 8 bases between. The CDR3 protein is CASSPGQNTGELFF. For the CDR3, the DNA is TGTGCCAGCAGCCCGGGACAGAACACCGGGGAGCTGTTTTTT.

The V call is TRBV5-1, the J call TRBJ2-5; 9 bases map to TRBD1. The CDR3 contains 15 residues. Germline trimming cut 4 bases from V and 5 bases from J; bases unmatched to any gene: 9. Germline CDR1 reads SGHRS; CDR2 reads YFSETQ. Here the CDR3 reads CASSAGTGSGETQYF. DNA of the CDR3: TGCGCCAGCAGCGCGGGGACAGGGTCGGGCGAGACCCAGTACTTC. Full variable domain (missing parts from reference TRBV5-1 and TRBJ2-5): KAGVTQTPRYLIKTRGQQVTLSCSPISGHRSVSWYQQTPGQGLQFLFEYFSETQRNKGNFPGRFSGRQFSNSRSEMNVSTLELGDSALYLCASSAGTGSGETQYFGPGTRLLVL.

This chain joins TRBV4-1 and TRBJ2-1; 8 bases map to TRBD1. The CDR3 loop spans 17 amino acids. V gave up 4 bases and J gave up 7 bases; unmatched junction bases: 15. CDR1 is MGHRA and CDR2 is YSYEKL in the germline V gene. CDR3 loop: CASSLDPRQGIQNEQFF. The DNA of the CDR3 is TGCGCCAGCAGCCTCGACCCCCGACAGGGGATTCAGAATGAGCAGTTCTTC.

The J gene is TRBJ1-5, the V gene TRBV30; TRBD1 agrees at 8 bases. The CDR3 runs 13 residues. CDR1 is GTSNPN, CDR2 SVGIG, per germline (reference sequence). V shed 8 bases, J shed 5 bases, and the junction held 8 bases outside the gene matches. This chain's CDR3 is CAGGQGADQPQHF. The CDR3 coding sequence is TGTGCCGGAGGGCAGGGGGCGGATCAGCCCCAGCATTTT.